Presented here are 10 T cell receptor beta chains from one specimen sequenced in a study of blood T cells in healthy people across ages. Primers used in a second PCR of roughly 7 to 11 cycles were a sample-barcoded 5' primer and a J-beta primer mix. Using its own MiXCR run on the 5' RACE reads, TCRdb lists one record per CDR3 protein. The table has about 780,000 distinct CDR3 sequences, 20% to 30% seen once. The same data also contributed to another study, on T cells of mothers and their children.

Sequencing input: blood. The receptor source for this set is a boy aged 5-17 years in good health.

The gene calls are TRBV2 and TRBJ1-5; no clear D. Trimming stripped 9 bases from V and 5 bases from J, with 14 bases between. Per germline, CDR1 SNHLY and CDR2 FYNNEI. The CDR3 is 13 residues long. CDR3 sequence (DNA): TGTGCCAGATACCGATACCTCGATCAGCCCCAGCATTTT. This translates into CARYRYLDQPQHF.

The chain joins TRBV6-6 to TRBJ2-4; no definite D call. The germline V gene encodes CDR1 MNHNY and CDR2 SVGAGI (reference sequence). The CDR3 is 15 amino acids. Trimming cost V 4 bases and J 0 bases, with 10 bases left between them. CDR3 DNA: TGTGCCAGCAGTTGGCAGCTACTAGCCAAAAACATTCAGTACTTC. Encoded protein: CASSWQLLAKNIQYF.

This clonotype was observed a handful of times. J is TRBJ1-5 and V is TRBV20-1, with a tentative D call TRBD1 (5 bases). V was trimmed by 5 bases and J by 3 bases, leaving 17 bases between them. Germline CDR1 and CDR2: DFQATT and SNEGSKA (reference sequence). This CDR3 is built from 15 residues. CDR3 nucleotide sequence: TGCAGTGCTCAAGACAGTTATACCCTCAATCAGCCCCAGCATTTT. Translating gives CSAQDSYTLNQPQHF.

The gene calls are TRBV6-5 and TRBJ2-1; 9 bases agree with TRBD2. The trim removed 2 bases at V and 3 bases at J, leaving 8 bases unmatched. The CDR3 consists of 17 residues. Germline V lookup: CDR1 MNHEY, CDR2 SVGAGI. The DNA for the CDR3 is TGTGCCAGCAGTTACGGCAAGACTAGCGGAATCTACAATGAGCAGTTCTTC. Its translation is CASSYGKTSGIYNEQFF.

The chain couples TRBV20-1 to TRBJ2-1; either TRBD1 or TRBD2 may supply D (5 bases each). Judging by the DNA end, TRBJ2-5 fits better; the J call may be wrong. Germline CDR1 is DFQATT and CDR2 is SNEGSKA (reference sequence). This CDR3 spans 14 amino acids. CDR3 bases: TGCAGTGCTAGGCGGGCAGGGATTAAAGAGACCCAGTACTTC. Amino acids: CSARRAGIKETQYF.

V is TRBV20-1 and J is TRBJ2-7, with D tentatively TRBD1 (6 bases). V lost 6 bases and J lost 2, with 17 bases in between. CDR1 is DFQATT and CDR2 is SNEGSKA in the germline V gene (reference sequence). This CDR3 region has 14 residues. As DNA, the CDR3 is TGCAGTGCGTACCTTAGGGACAACCCCTACGAGCAGTACTTC. It encodes CSAYLRDNPYEQYF.

This clonotype was counted only a few times. A read error is likely, as this CDR3 ends without the conserved phenylalanine or tryptophan. J is TRBJ1-1 and V is TRBV5-1; a possible D gene is TRBD1 (6 bases). Deletions cut 0 bases from V and 9 bases from J, with 12 bases between. The germline gives CDR1 SGHRS, CDR2 YFSETQ. CDR3 length: 13 amino acids. The CDR3 is CASSLDLDRKAFL. CDR3 DNA: TGCGCCAGCAGCTTGGACCTGGACAGAAAAGCTTTCCTT.

The genes are TRBV4-2 and TRBJ2-3; D might be TRBD2 (6 bases). The CDR3 has 17 residues. Deletions cut 3 bases from V and 2 bases from J, with 18 bases between. Germline CDR1 and CDR2: LGHNA and YNFKEQ. This CDR3 is CASSQGGGSGYTDTQYF. CDR3 bases: TGTGCCAGCAGCCAGGGCGGAGGAAGCGGGTACACAGATACGCAGTATTTT.

On this clonotype: It is likely a read error, because the conserved phenylalanine at the end of the CDR3 is missing. The V and J genes are TRBV30 and TRBJ1-1; 7 bases line up with TRBD1. The CDR3 loop spans 14 amino acids. Germline V gene data show CDR1 as GTSNPN and CDR2 as SVGIG (reference sequence). V lost 3 bases to trimming and J lost 0 bases; unmatched junction nucleotides: 4. The CDR3, as DNA: TGTGCCTGGAGCGAGGACAGGATGAACACTGAAGCTTTCTCT. Translation gives CAWSEDRMNTEAFS.

The chain couples TRBV6-4 to TRBJ2-1; 9 nucleotides match TRBD2. Germline V gene sequence: CDR1 MRHNA, CDR2 SNTAGT. With V trimmed by 0 bases and J by 7 bases, 7 bases remained unmatched. This CDR3 is 16 amino acids long. The CDR3 DNA sequence: TGTGCCAGCAGTGACTCGGAGCGGGGGGCTCAAAATGAGCAGTTCTTC. Translated, it gives CASSDSERGAQNEQFF.